This record covers a single T cell receptor (beta chain). The same CDR3 can be traced to other DNA sequences in this sample. This specimen comes from a study of blood T cell repertoires in COVID-19. Here immunoSEQ multiplex PCR was the method, and the copy in TCRdb shows in-frame clones only, minus some. The sample includes around 390,000 clones, approximately 87% of them seen just once. This CDR3 region has 14 residues. The germline V gene has CDR1 SGHTA and CDR2 FQGNSA. V lost 5 bases to trimming and J lost 5 bases; unmatched junction nucleotides: 5. Clinical history as reported by participants underpinned cohort assignment.

Sequences were obtained from PBMCs or T cells enriched from blood (not recorded which). The clonotype was recovered from a woman aged 50 to 60 who had recovered from COVID-19. This chain links TRBV7-2 with TRBJ1-2; 10 bases are a match to TRBD1. CDR3: CASSPGTGVYGYTF. The CDR3 coding sequence is TGTGCCAGCAGCCCCGGGACAGGGGTGTATGGCTACACCTTC.